This T cell receptor (beta chain) was obtained from a study of cytomegalovirus exposure and HLA in healthy donors. Study conclusions and caveats: Previous analysis showed most TCR beta V segments were productive about 87% or about 30% of the time. Follow-up analysis seemed to connect common viral pathogens with several of the most significant clusters identified.

V dropped 1 base and J dropped 5 bases, with 9 bases sitting between them. Germline CDR1 reads SGHTA; CDR2 reads FQGNSA. The CDR3 runs to 13 residues. A word on this clone: What it recognizes is unknown.

60 Vbeta and 13 Jbeta primers were used in PCR. The assay was immunoSEQ multiplex PCR, and TCRdb's table has in-frame clones only and misses some. The data hold 140,000 or so clones, with about 70% observed a single time. The rearrangement uses TRBV7-2 and TRBJ2-7; D is uncertain. Specimen: PBMCs. This TCR was recovered from a woman in her 40s in good health and CMV-seronegative. The CDR3 nucleotides read TGTGCCAGCAGCTTAGGGCCTCTTAACGAGCAGTACTTC. Amino acid sequence: CASSLGPLNEQYF.